A selection of T cell receptor beta chains follows, all from one sample in a study of blood T cell repertoires in COVID-19. The repertoire was sequenced with immunoSEQ multiplex PCR; TCRdb's copy has only in-frame clones and lacks some. Here the sample spans about 370,000 clones, approximately 93% being singletons. Sequencing used PBMCs or T cells enriched from blood (not recorded which). These receptors came from a woman in her 40s who had been exposed to COVID-19. The CDR3 runs from the conserved cysteine through the conserved F or W. D genes are given only for firm matches. Clone size is given for some rows only: seen once, a few or many times, or a class if the clone is expanded.

J gene	clone size	D gene	V gene	CDR3 DNA	CDR3 protein
TRBJ2-7	-	-	TRBV6-5	TGTGCCAGCAGTTATATTAATTGGAGGGCCTCCTACGAGCAGTACTTC	CASSYINWRASYEQYF
TRBJ1-6	many	TRBD1	TRBV7-9	TGTGCCAGCAGCTACCAACCGACAGGGGTGAACTCACCCCTCCACTTT	CASSYQPTGVNSPLHF
TRBJ2-7	-	-	TRBV10-2	TGCGCCAGCAGTGAATTCCAAACCTACGAGCAGTACTTC	CASSEFQTYEQYF
TRBJ2-7	few	-	TRBV5-4	TGTGCCAGCAGCAGAAGCTCCTTCCTTTCCTACGAGCAGTACTTC	CASSRSSFLSYEQYF
TRBJ1-1	-	-	TRBV10-2	TGCGCCAGCAGTACGGGTGGATCGGACACTGAAGCTTTCTTT	CASSTGGSDTEAFF
TRBJ1-1	once	-	TRBV7-3	TGTGCCAGCAGCTTTAGCGGCAACACTGAAGCTTTCTTT	CASSFSGNTEAFF
TRBJ2-5	once	-	TRBV6-5	TGTGCCAGCAGGGCATTTCGACAGCAAGAGACCCAGTACTTC	CASRAFRQQETQYF
TRBJ1-2	-	-	TRBV30	TGTGCCTGGAGTGATGGGGGCGGAATCTATGGCTACACCTTC	CAWSDGGGIYGYTF
TRBJ1-1	-	-	TRBV15	TGTGCCACCAGCAGAGTCGTAGGCAGAGGTAACACTGAAGCTTTCTTT	CATSRVVGRGNTEAFF
TRBJ1-1	-	-	TRBV2	TGTGCCAGCTTGGTTAACTGGAACACTGAAGCTTTCTTT	CASLVNWNTEAFF